A single sample gave rise to the 26 T cell receptor beta chains below, sequenced in a study of CD8 T cells in ankylosing spondylitis. MiXCR was run by TCRdb on the 5' RACE reads, yielding one entry per CDR3 protein. The profile covers about 300,000 distinct CDR3 sequences, with 11% appearing a single time and roughly 9.5% taken by the ten largest. Sequencing was done on a sample of blood, either unsorted or a sorted T cell fraction (not recorded which). The receptors come from a female donor with ankylosing spondylitis or in good health (not recorded which).

As regards this clonotype: A read error may explain this, as a much larger clone is one base away. This rearrangement joins TRBV10-1 to TRBJ2-2; 10 bases are shared with TRBD1. The CDR3 sequence is 14 residues long. Germline CDR1 is WNHNN and CDR2 is SYGVQD (reference sequence). The CDR3 bases are TGCGCCAGCAGGGGGACAGGGGACACCGGGAAGCTGTTTTTT. This sequence encodes CASRGTGDTGKLFF.

This clonotype was seen a handful of times. The chain recombines TRBV5-1 with TRBJ2-4; 7 bases align to TRBD1. The CDR3 has 12 residues. Germline CDR1 and CDR2: SGHRS and YFSETQ. After removal of 4 bases from V and 9 bases from J, the junction contained 4 bases not matched to a gene. This CDR3 reads CASSMDRSIQYF. Here the CDR3 DNA reads TGCGCCAGCAGCATGGACAGGAGCATTCAGTACTTC.

This clonotype was seen ten or more times. The chain recombines TRBV7-9 with TRBJ1-6; the D is unclear. Deletions cut 3 bases from V and 0 bases from J, with 9 bases between. Germline assignment: CDR1 SEHNR and CDR2 FQNEAQ (reference sequence). The CDR3 contains 16 residues. The CDR3 protein is CASSLSRSSYNSPLHF. In DNA, the CDR3 is TGTGCCAGCAGCTTGTCCCGAAGCTCCTATAATTCACCCCTCCACTTT.

This clonotype showed up many times. The chain recombines TRBV7-2 with TRBJ2-5; tentatively, D is TRBD1 (6 bases). Trimming shortened V by 2 bases and J by 4 bases, and 14 bases separated the two germline ends. CDR1 and CDR2 from the germline V gene are SGHTA and FQGNSA. There are 15 residues in the CDR3. The CDR3 DNA reads TGTGCCAGCAGCTTATCGATTTGGGGGCCAGAGACCCAGTACTTC. This codes for CASSLSIWGPETQYF.

This clonotype appeared many times. V usage is TRBV20-1 and J usage is TRBJ1-6; weak D call: TRBD1 (6 bases). Germline V gene lookup returns CDR1 DFQATT and CDR2 SNEGSKA (reference sequence). This CDR3 spans 18 amino acids. Trimming shortened V by 2 bases and J by 9 bases, and 26 bases separated the two germline ends. This CDR3 reads CSARLSGAVESDGSPLHF. In DNA form, the CDR3 reads TGCAGTGCTAGACTCTCGGGGGCCGTTGAATCCGACGGTTCACCCCTCCACTTT.

This clonotype appeared a few times. J is TRBJ1-6 and V is TRBV5-1; no firm D call. Germline V gene data show CDR1 as SGHRS and CDR2 as YFSETQ. The CDR3 runs 15 residues. Trimming pared 2 bases from V and 5 bases from J, leaving 11 bases between. The chain's CDR3 is CASSFDRFDNSPLHF. The CDR3 DNA reads TGCGCCAGCAGCTTCGACCGATTTGATAATTCACCCCTCCACTTT.

This clonotype came up many times. The chain joins TRBV5-1 to TRBJ1-1; 9 bases are a match to TRBD1. With V trimmed by 4 bases and J by 1 base, 5 bases remained unmatched. The germline V gene encodes CDR1 SGHRS and CDR2 YFSETQ. CDR3 length: 15 amino acids. The CDR3 DNA follows: TGCGCCAGCAGCCAGATGGGACAGGGGAACACTGAAGCTTTCTTT. Encoded protein: CASSQMGQGNTEAFF. The variable domain in full, with the rest retrieved from reference TRBV5-1 and TRBJ1-1, is KAGVTQTPRYLIKTRGQQVTLSCSPISGHRSVSWYQQTPGQGLQFLFEYFSETQRNKGNFPGRFSGRQFSNSRSEMNVSTLELGDSALYLCASSQMGQGNTEAFFGQGTRLTVV.

The table lists this clonotype with many counts. The chain carries TRBV12-3 or TRBV12-4 and TRBJ2-5, with D hard to call. The CDR3 is 11 amino acids. Trimming removed 8 bases at V and 5 bases at J, with 9 bases between. The CDR3 DNA reads as TGTGCCAGCTCACCAGCGGAGACCCAGTACTTC. Translation gives CASSPAETQYF.

The sample holds many counts of this clonotype. The V and J genes are TRBV6-2 or TRBV6-3 and TRBJ2-5; D unresolved. V lost 7 bases and J lost 4, with 4 bases in between. CDR1 is MNHEY and CDR2 is SVGEGT in the germline V gene. This CDR3 is built from 10 residues. CDR3 loop: CASTGETQYF. CDR3 coding DNA: TGTGCCAGCACGGGAGAGACCCAGTACTTC.

V is TRBV5-5 and J is TRBJ2-7; 8 bases map to TRBD2. The ends lost 7 bases at V and 3 bases at J; junction bases unmatched: 9. The germline CDR1 and CDR2 sequences are SGHKS and YYEKEE (reference sequence). The CDR3 sequence is 14 residues long. For the CDR3, the DNA is TGTGCCAGCCGGGCGGAACTAGCGGACTACGAGCAGTACTTC. Translating it yields CASRAELADYEQYF.

In its sample, this clonotype was seen many times. The J gene is TRBJ1-1, the V gene TRBV3-1, with D possibly TRBD1 on 5 matching bases. Germline lookup yields CDR1 LGHDT and CDR2 YNNKEL (reference sequence). Trimming removed 6 bases from V and 4 bases from J, with 18 bases in between. CDR3 size: 15 residues. CDR3 loop: CASRETAARGTEAFF. The CDR3 nucleotides are TGTGCCAGCAGGGAGACAGCGGCCCGAGGCACTGAAGCTTTCTTT.

This clonotype was seen at least ten times. The V and J genes are TRBV24-1 and TRBJ2-2; the match to TRBD2 covers 9 bases. This CDR3 spans 16 amino acids. Germline CDR1 is KGHDR and CDR2 is SFDVKD. V shed 3 bases, J shed 3 bases, and the junction held 4 bases outside the gene matches. The CDR3 here is CATSDSSGSYTGELFF. The CDR3 coding sequence is TGTGCCACCAGTGATAGTAGCGGGAGCTACACCGGGGAGCTGTTTTTT.

The chain links TRBV18 to TRBJ2-1, with D maybe TRBD2 (6 bases). The germline V gene encodes CDR1 KGHSH and CDR2 LQKENI. The V end lost 0 bases, the J end lost 7 bases, and 7 bases lay between the germline ends. The CDR3 runs to 13 residues. DNA for the CDR3: TGTGCCAGCTCACCACCGGGGAGGAATGAGCAGTTCTTC. It is translated as CASSPPGRNEQFF.

This chain joins TRBV6-5 and TRBJ2-1; no firm D call. The length of the CDR3 is 13 residues. Per the germline V gene, CDR1 is MNHEY and CDR2 is SVGAGI. Trimming left V 0 bases short and J 9 bases short, with 9 bases between. In nucleotides, the CDR3 is TGTGCCAGCAGTTACTCGATGGCATCTGAGCAGTTCTTC. It codes for CASSYSMASEQFF.

The chain uses TRBV21-1 and TRBJ2-2; the DNA was not compared with TRBD1, the D call given in the table. TRBV21-1 is a recognized pseudogene. The CDR3 is 15 residues long. CDR3: CASNGGTHNTGELFF. CDR3 nucleotide sequence: TGTGCCAGCAATGGAGGGACACACAACACCGGGGAGCTGTTTTTT.

This clonotype has only a few counts. The J gene is TRBJ2-6, the V gene TRBV5-1, with D perhaps TRBD1 (6 bases). The ends were cut back, 3 bases at V and 2 bases at J, with 21 bases in the middle. The CDR3 totals 19 residues. Per the germline V gene, CDR1 is SGHRS and CDR2 is YFSETQ. CDR3 in amino acids: CASSSGQKTLLPGANVLTF. CDR3 bases: TGCGCCAGCAGCTCAGGACAGAAAACCCTCTTACCTGGGGCCAACGTCCTGACTTTC.

The V gene is TRBV12-3 or TRBV12-4, the J gene TRBJ1-1; no definite D call. V dropped 6 bases and J dropped 6 bases, with 8 bases sitting between them. This CDR3 region has 11 residues. The CDR3 DNA follows: TGTGCCAGCAGCCCCTGGGCTGAAGCTTTCTTT. Protein: CASSPWAEAFF.

Ten or more counts support this clonotype. The J gene is TRBJ2-6, the V gene TRBV20-1; 10 positions agree with TRBD1. CDR1 and CDR2 (germline): DFQATT, SNEGSKA (reference sequence). CDR3 length equals 18 residues. V trimming: 1 base; J trimming: 5 bases; junction bases outside the gene matches: 11. DNA for the CDR3: TGCAGTGCTAGAGCGCACCTTGGACAGGGGGTACGGGCCAACGTCCTGACTTTC. It encodes CSARAHLGQGVRANVLTF.

This chain uses TRBV12-3 or TRBV12-4 with TRBJ2-2, with TRBD2 matching 16 bases. The length of the CDR3 is 19 residues. Losses at the gene ends were 2 bases for V and 6 bases for J; bases not matched to a gene: 9. Written as DNA, the CDR3 is TGTGCCAGCAGTTTAATGGGACTAGCGGGAGGGTCCGGGGCCGGGGAGCTGTTTTTT. This gives the protein CASSLMGLAGGSGAGELFF.

This clonotype was observed at least ten times. The chain links TRBV7-9 to TRBJ1-1, with unresolved D. The CDR3 totals 12 residues. The germline gives CDR1 SEHNR, CDR2 FQNEAQ (reference sequence). Trimming removed 3 bases from V and 4 bases from J, with 6 bases in between. DNA of the CDR3: TGTGCCAGCAGCTTCCGGCCCACTGAAGCTTTCTTT. This gives the protein CASSFRPTEAFF.

This clonotype was found many times. V gene TRBV5-1 combines with J gene TRBJ2-7, with D maybe TRBD2 (5 bases). This CDR3 region has 12 residues. Per the germline V gene, CDR1 is SGHRS and CDR2 is YFSETQ. Trimming stripped 3 bases from V and 5 bases from J, with 9 bases between. The DNA for the CDR3 is TGCGCCAGCAGCTCGGGGATCAACGAGCAGTACTTC. This codes for CASSSGINEQYF.

The rearrangement links TRBV10-2 to TRBJ2-2, with D unclear. The V gene's germline CDR1 is WSHSY and CDR2 SAAADI. Between the trimmed V and J ends, which lost 0 bases and 4 bases, there was a span of 12 bases. The CDR3 loop spans 16 amino acids. This CDR3 reads CASSESRRASTGELFF. The CDR3 DNA is TGCGCCAGCAGTGAGTCGAGAAGGGCGAGCACCGGGGAGCTGTTTTTT.

This clonotype was seen repeatedly, ten times or more. DNA for the CDR3: TGTGCCAGCTCACCACTGGCACACAGCTCCTATAATTCACCCCTCCACTTT. It yields the protein CASSPLAHSSYNSPLHF. The V and J genes are TRBV18 and TRBJ1-6; D gene uncertain. CDR3 length: 17 residues. CDR1 is KGHSH, CDR2 LQKENI, per germline. V lost 1 base and J lost 0, with 10 bases in between.

The chain links TRBV19 to TRBJ2-3, with 9 bases matching TRBD2. CDR1 LNHDA and CDR2 SQIVND come from the germline V gene (reference sequence). The CDR3 sequence is 16 residues long. V gave up 11 bases and J gave up 0 bases; unmatched junction bases: 12. The DNA of the CDR3 is TGTGCCTGCTCCGAGCGGGGGGCGGGGAGCACAGATACGCAGTATTTT. It translates to CACSERGAGSTDTQYF.

This clonotype was seen many times. The chain joins TRBV18 to TRBJ2-1; the D is unclear. CDR3 length equals 11 residues. Trimming took 3 bases from V and 8 from J, leaving 5 bases between them. Germline V lookup: CDR1 KGHSH, CDR2 LQKENI. The CDR3 is CASSPLDEQFF. The CDR3 bases are TGTGCCAGCTCACCGTTGGATGAGCAGTTCTTC.

About this clonotype itself: Relative to the germline gene, one junction end is altered; a read error may explain this. V gene TRBV7-2 combines with J gene TRBJ2-1, with D tentatively TRBD2 (5 bases). This CDR3 has 15 residues. CDR1 SGHTA and CDR2 FQGNSA come from the germline V gene. The CDR3 reads CAGSPGEGPWDEQIF. The CDR3 coding sequence is TGTGCCGGCAGTCCCGGAGAGGGCCCTTGGGATGAGCAGATCTTC.